These 21 T cell receptor beta chains share one sample of origin, sequenced in a study of beta chain features in type 1 diabetes. These receptors' targets are unknown. Study results and caveats: In every one of the four CD4+ subsets, TCRB CDR3s were moderately but significantly shorter in Type 1 diabetes patients.

The study reverse transcribed the entire isolated RNA, so it sequenced expressed TCRB transcripts. Profiling relied on immunoSEQ multiplex PCR, and the TCRdb table lists in-frame clones only, not all of them. The table includes about 650,000 clones, 9.5% to 15% detected once. Material for sequencing was naive CD4+ T cells from blood. The receptors derive from a man aged 25-45 years with type 1 diabetes.

The chain links TRBV2 to TRBJ1-5, with D perhaps matching TRBD1 (6 bases). The germline V and J ends were trimmed by 7 bases and 4 bases, with 14 bases remaining between them. The CDR3 extends over 14 amino acids. In germline, CDR1 is SNHLY, CDR2 FYNNEI. DNA for the CDR3: TGTGCCAGCATGGCAGGGGCAGTGAATCAGCCCCAGCATTTT. Translated: CASMAGAVNQPQHF.

This clone appeared a few times. The V call is TRBV9, the J call TRBJ2-1; D remains unclear. The V end lost 3 bases, the J end lost 0 bases, and 13 bases lay between the germline ends. Germline values: CDR1 SGDLS, CDR2 YYNGEE. The CDR3 is 16 residues long. CDR3 loop: CASSEVGQSSYNEQFF. The CDR3 DNA sequence: TGTGCCAGCAGCGAAGTTGGCCAAAGCTCCTACAATGAGCAGTTCTTC.

This clone was found a few times. The genes are TRBV19 and TRBJ1-2, with D possibly being TRBD1 (6 bases). CDR3 length equals 15 residues. Between the trimmed V and J ends, which lost 3 bases and 4 bases, there was a span of 15 bases. In germline, CDR1 is LNHDA, CDR2 SQIVND (reference sequence). The CDR3 loop reads CASSIVRTVTYGYTF. The CDR3 nucleotides are TGTGCCAGTAGTATCGTAAGGACAGTCACCTATGGCTACACCTTC.

This clone has just a few counts. The chain links TRBV7-2 to TRBJ2-4; TRBD2 might be the D (5 bases). Trimming took off 3 bases at V and 8 bases at J, with 20 bases between the two ends. Germline lookup yields CDR1 SGHTA and CDR2 FQGNSA. The CDR3 runs to 16 residues. The CDR3 sequence is CASSFAGPKSWDIQYF. The CDR3 coding sequence is TGTGCCAGCAGCTTCGCGGGCCCCAAGTCTTGGGACATTCAGTACTTC.

The chain joins TRBV6-5 to TRBJ2-5; the match to TRBD1 covers 11 bases. This CDR3 has 15 residues. The junction had 6 bases not matched to a gene; V was cut back by 4 bases and J by 5 bases. Germline CDR1 MNHEY, CDR2 SVGAGI. CDR3 residues: CASSSWTGGGETQYF. Here the CDR3 DNA reads TGTGCCAGCAGTTCCTGGACAGGGGGCGGGGAGACCCAGTACTTC.

CDR3 sequence (DNA): TGTGCCAGCTCACCACAATGGGACTACGAGCAGTACTTC. Translating gives CASSPQWDYEQYF. V gene TRBV18 combines with J gene TRBJ2-7; unclear D gene. Germline V CDR1 and CDR2: KGHSH, LQKENI. The germline V and J ends were trimmed by 1 base and 3 bases, with 7 bases remaining between them. The CDR3 loop spans 13 amino acids.

This rearrangement joins TRBV9 to TRBJ2-1; 9 bases match TRBD2. This CDR3 has 16 amino acids. CDR1 and CDR2 from the germline V gene are SGDLS and YYNGEE. V lost 0 bases, J lost 9 bases, and 10 bases stayed unmatched. The CDR3 here is CASSVASGLASSEQFF. DNA of the CDR3: TGTGCCAGCAGCGTAGCTTCGGGACTAGCATCCAGTGAGCAGTTCTTC.

A remark on this clone: The same CDR3 also results from other DNA sequences found in this sample. V and J are TRBV6-5 and TRBJ1-6; D is possibly TRBD1 (6 bases). From germline, CDR1 is MNHEY and CDR2 SVGAGI. The CDR3 spans 12 residues. V was clipped by 6 bases and J by 9 bases, with 9 bases between them. The CDR3 nucleotides read TGTGCCAGCAGCCAAGGGGGTTCACCCCTCCACTTT. Amino acid sequence: CASSQGGSPLHF.

This clone came up a few times. This sequence joins TRBV6-5 and TRBJ2-2; D is perhaps TRBD2 (5 bases). CDR3 length: 14 amino acids. V lost 7 bases and J 1 base, leaving 10 bases between the germline ends. CDR1 and CDR2 (germline): MNHEY, SVGAGI. CDR3: CASKKDWNTGELFF. CDR3 DNA: TGTGCCAGCAAGAAGGACTGGAACACCGGGGAGCTGTTTTTT.

In its sample, this clone was seen a few times. V gene TRBV9 combines with J gene TRBJ2-3; D gene unclear. This CDR3 has 17 amino acids. The V end was cut by 0 bases, the J end by 4 bases, with 18 bases between. The germline V gene encodes CDR1 SGDLS and CDR2 YYNGEE. DNA of the CDR3: TGTGCCAGCAGCGTAGAGGTGGCAGGTCCCCCGGCAGATACGCAGTATTTT. It is translated as CASSVEVAGPPADTQYF.

This clone appeared a few times. V usage is TRBV29-1 and J usage is TRBJ2-5, with D uncertain. The germline V gene has CDR1 SQVTM and CDR2 ANQGSEA. The germline V and J ends were trimmed by 4 bases and 2 bases, with 8 bases remaining between them. There are 12 residues in the CDR3. CDR3 sequence: CSVVSAQETQYF. The CDR3 DNA sequence: TGCAGCGTTGTATCAGCGCAAGAGACCCAGTACTTC.

This clone was seen only a few times. The same CDR3 can be traced to other DNA sequences in this sample. The chain has TRBV7-2 and TRBJ1-1; 9 nucleotides line up with TRBD1. This CDR3 has 15 residues. Germline V gene data show CDR1 as SGHTA and CDR2 as FQGNSA. V was clipped by 3 bases and J by 0 bases; unmatched bases: 2. CDR3 in amino acids: CASSLGTGLNTEAFF. Written as DNA, the CDR3 is TGTGCCAGCAGCTTGGGGACAGGGTTGAACACTGAAGCTTTCTTT.

This clone has just a few counts. Distinct nucleotide sequences in the sample also encode this CDR3. The CDR3 nucleotides read TGTGCCTGGAGTATCGGCTCTGGAAACACCATATATTTT. It encodes CAWSIGSGNTIYF. This sequence joins TRBV30 and TRBJ1-3; the D is unclear. CDR3 length equals 13 residues. From germline, CDR1 is GTSNPN and CDR2 SVGIG (reference sequence). The germline V and J ends were trimmed by 2 bases and 0 bases, with 5 bases remaining between them. Supplemented by reference TRBV30 and TRBJ1-3, the full variable domain reads SQTIHQWPATLVQPVGSPLSLECTVEGTSNPNLYWYRQAAGRGLQLLFYSVGIGQISSEVPQNLSASRPQDRQFILSSKKLLLSDSGFYLCAWSIGSGNTIYFGEGSWLTVV.

J is TRBJ2-5 and V is TRBV2; D may be TRBD2 (5 bases). Per germline, CDR1 SNHLY and CDR2 FYNNEI. There are 14 residues in the CDR3. V was pared by 6 bases and J by 3 bases, with 14 bases between. The CDR3 DNA reads TGTGCCAGCAGAGTTCCGACTACCGAAGAGACCCAGTACTTC. Translating it yields CASRVPTTEETQYF.

This clone was seen more than once but under ten times. The chain has TRBV19 and TRBJ1-2; the D is unclear. The CDR3 extends over 15 amino acids. Germline V gene lookup returns CDR1 LNHDA and CDR2 SQIVND (reference sequence). Trimming took 7 bases from V and 0 from J, leaving 15 bases between them. The CDR3 DNA reads as TGTGCCAGTACCCTACCGGGCCACCCTAACTATGGCTACACCTTC. It specifies CASTLPGHPNYGYTF.

This clone was observed a few times. The gene calls are TRBV18 and TRBJ2-7, with D uncertain. Trimming pared 2 bases from V and 2 bases from J, leaving 7 bases between. There are 13 residues in the CDR3. Germline CDR1 reads KGHSH; CDR2 reads LQKENI. The CDR3 here is CASSPNSPYEQYF. The DNA for the CDR3 is TGTGCCAGCTCACCAAACAGCCCCTACGAGCAGTACTTC.

The rearrangement links TRBV29-1 to TRBJ2-3; 9 bases fit TRBD1. The ends lost 7 bases at V and 2 bases at J; junction bases unmatched: 19. Germline V gene data show CDR1 as SQVTM and CDR2 as ANQGSEA. There are 18 residues in the CDR3. The CDR3 bases are TGCAGCGCCCGGGACAGGGAAAAAACACACACACACACAGATACGCAGTATTTT. It is translated as CSARDREKTHTHTDTQYF.

This chain links TRBV4-2 with TRBJ2-1, with D perhaps matching TRBD1 (6 bases). CDR1 is LGHNA and CDR2 is YNFKEQ in the germline V gene. V was shortened by 3 bases and J by 10 bases, with 19 bases between the two germline ends. This CDR3 region has 15 residues. The CDR3 sequence: CASSQNRESFVEQFF. Written as DNA, the CDR3 is TGTGCCAGCAGCCAGAACAGGGAATCTTTTGTCGAGCAGTTCTTC.

This rearrangement joins TRBV9 to TRBJ1-1; unclear D gene. Germline-derived CDR1 and CDR2 are SGDLS and YYNGEE. The V gene lost 0 bases and the J gene lost 1 base, with 19 bases spanning the gap. The CDR3 loop spans 18 amino acids. CDR3 in DNA: TGTGCCAGCAGCGTAGAAGTGGGGAGGTTTACTCGGAACACTGAAGCTTTCTTT. Translated: CASSVEVGRFTRNTEAFF. The entire variable domain, with the rest obtained from reference TRBV9 and TRBJ1-1, is as follows: DSGVTQTPKHLITATGQRVTLRCSPRSGDLSVYWYQQSLDQGLQFLIQYYNGEERAKGNILERFSAQQFPDLHSELNLSSLELGDSALYFCASSVEVGRFTRNTEAFFGQGTRLTVV.

Concerning this clone itself: The same CDR3 can be traced to other DNA sequences in this sample. The CDR3 protein is CASSPDRNYGYTF. DNA for the CDR3: TGCGCCAGCAGCCCAGACAGAAACTATGGCTACACCTTC. V gene TRBV5-1 combines with J gene TRBJ1-2; maybe TRBD1 (5 bases). Trimming pared 4 bases from V and 2 bases from J, leaving 9 bases between. The CDR3 extends over 13 amino acids. Germline CDR1 SGHRS, CDR2 YFSETQ.

This clone has more than one count but fewer than ten. The chain is built from TRBV6-1 and TRBJ2-1, with D possibly matching TRBD2 (5 bases). The CDR3 consists of 15 residues. The V and J ends lost 4 bases and 5 bases respectively, with 15 bases between them. The germline CDR1 and CDR2 sequences are MNHNS and SASEGT. CDR3 sequence (DNA): TGTGCCAGCAGTGCCCCTCCGGGGTCTCACAATGAGCAGTTCTTC. It encodes CASSAPPGSHNEQFF.